Listed here is a single TCR beta chain. Assay used: immunoSEQ multiplex PCR; TCRdb lists only in-frame clones, some missing. The data contain 200,000 to 250,000 clones, around 84% of them seen just once; the ten biggest clones take up over 9.5%. It was during active infection that Seattle patients were enrolled and then longitudinally followed. The CDR3 is 12 residues long. Germline V lookup: CDR1 LNHDA, CDR2 SQIVND (reference sequence). The V gene lost 1 base and the J gene lost 11 bases, with 11 bases spanning the gap. This entry comes from a study of blood T cell repertoires in COVID-19. Turning to the study itself: From the United States, Italy and Spain came samples of acute and convalescent COVID-19. PBMCs, B-cell-depleted T cells, or T cells were the source of the cDNA or gDNA that made up the material.

This chain joins TRBV19 and TRBJ1-1; D possibly corresponds to TRBD1 (5 bases). This clonotype originated in a woman over 75 with COVID-19, enrolled during active disease. Sequencing was carried out using peripheral blood. The CDR3 reads CASSIGLGTAFF. The CDR3 coding sequence is TGTGCCAGTAGTATAGGGCTGGGGACTGCTTTCTTT.